In this sample, the clone carrying this T cell receptor (beta chain) turned up a few times. TCRdb used MiXCR to reprocess the 5' RACE reads, holding one entry per CDR3 protein. This sample yields roughly 400,000 distinct CDR3 sequences, of which approximately 25% are seen a single time; roughly 8.7% belongs to the top ten. Germline CDR1 is DFQATT and CDR2 is SNEGSKA (reference sequence). V was cut by 6 bases and J by 3 bases, with 9 bases left in between. This CDR3 region has 11 residues. The sample is drawn from a study of T-cell memory formation after mild COVID-19. The source is an adult woman who had mild COVID-19 (a few samples of this study predate the infection). Cell type and time point are not known. The sequenced sample was PBMCs or a T cell subset sorted from them (not recorded which). The chain uses TRBV20-1 and TRBJ2-7; tentatively, D is TRBD1 (5 bases). The CDR3 here is CSAERGYEQYF. DNA for the CDR3: TGCAGTGCGGAAAGGGGCTACGAGCAGTACTTC.